A single sample gave rise to the 8 T cell receptor beta chains below, sequenced in a study of blood T cell repertoires in COVID-19. Only in-frame clones appear in the TCRdb table, and some are missing; sequencing was by immunoSEQ multiplex PCR. The sample holds 250,000 to 350,000 clones; roughly 90% are singletons and the top ten take approximately 3%. Sequences were obtained from peripheral blood. These receptors were obtained from a woman aged 25 to 39 with active or convalescent COVID-19.

This clone occurred once. The rearrangement links TRBV7-2 to TRBJ1-4; D possibly corresponds to TRBD1 (5 bases). Trimming took off 5 bases at V and 8 bases at J, with 15 bases between the two ends. Germline V gives CDR1 SGHTA, CDR2 FQGNSA. CDR3 length equals 14 residues. The CDR3 nucleotides read TGTGCCAGCAGCCTAGAAGGGCGGGGCGAAAAACTGTTTTTT. This codes for CASSLEGRGEKLFF. The whole variable domain, remainder taken from reference TRBV7-2 and TRBJ1-4, is GAGVSQSPSNKVTEKGKDVELRCDPISGHTALYWYRQSLGQGLEFLIYFQGNSAPDKSGLPSDRFSAERTGGSVSTLTIQRTQQEDSAVYLCASSLEGRGEKLFFGSGTQLSVL.

This chain joins TRBV7-9 and TRBJ1-2, with D unresolved. Germline V gene data show CDR1 as SEHNR and CDR2 as FQNEAQ (reference sequence). This CDR3 has 14 amino acids. Trimming shortened V by 1 base and J by 8 bases, and 14 bases separated the two germline ends. DNA of the CDR3: TGTGCCAGCAGCTTAGACCGGACTCCACGGGGCTACACCTTC. This sequence encodes CASSLDRTPRGYTF.

The chain uses TRBV3-1 (or the pseudogene TRBV3-2) and TRBJ1-1; tentatively, D is TRBD1 (6 bases). CDR3 length: 14 amino acids. CDR1 is LGHDT, CDR2 YNNKEL, per germline (reference sequence). V lost 3 bases, J lost 0 bases, and 8 bases lay in between. The CDR3 protein is CASSHRDMNTEAFF. CDR3 bases: TGTGCCAGCAGCCATCGGGACATGAACACTGAAGCTTTCTTT.

J is TRBJ1-1 and V is TRBV5-1, with 9 bases lining up with TRBD1. With 6 bases clipped from V and 7 bases from J, the junction kept 10 bases outside the gene matches. The CDR3 spans 14 residues. Germline V gives CDR1 SGHRS, CDR2 YFSETQ. The CDR3 reads CASMGDRDPIEAFF. The CDR3 bases are TGCGCCAGCATGGGGGACAGGGACCCGATTGAAGCTTTCTTT.

The genes are TRBV30 and TRBJ1-6; 8 bases map to TRBD1. V lost 2 bases and J lost 0; bases outside the gene matches: 6. CDR1 GTSNPN and CDR2 SVGIG come from the germline V gene (reference sequence). This CDR3 contains 17 residues. The CDR3 loop is CAWSQDRASSYNSPLHF. CDR3 nucleotide sequence: TGTGCCTGGAGTCAGGACAGGGCGAGCTCCTATAATTCACCCCTCCACTTT. Full variable domain (remainder filled in from reference TRBV30 and TRBJ1-6): SQTIHQWPATLVQPVGSPLSLECTVEGTSNPNLYWYRQAAGRGLQLLFYSVGIGQISSEVPQNLSASRPQDRQFILSSKKLLLSDSGFYLCAWSQDRASSYNSPLHFGNGTRLTVT.

The chain has TRBV4-2 and TRBJ1-1, with 7 nucleotides matching TRBD1. CDR1 is LGHNA, CDR2 YNFKEQ, per germline. With 0 bases clipped from V and 7 bases from J, the junction kept 5 bases outside the gene matches. This CDR3 spans 14 amino acids. The CDR3 DNA is TGTGCCAGCAGCCAAGATGGTAGACAGGGTGAAGCTTTCTTT. Residues: CASSQDGRQGEAFF.

This CDR3 reads CASSYESSWAPAETQYF. CDR3 DNA sequence: TGTGCCAGCAGTTACGAAAGTTCATGGGCACCGGCAGAGACCCAGTACTTC. V usage is TRBV6-2 or TRBV6-3 and J usage is TRBJ2-5, with D hard to call. This CDR3 comprises 17 residues. The V gene lost 2 bases and the J gene lost 4 bases, with 20 bases spanning the gap. Germline V gene lookup returns CDR1 MNHEY and CDR2 SVGEGT.

This clone was counted ten times or more. This chain uses TRBV3-1 (or the pseudogene TRBV3-2) with TRBJ2-1; D is perhaps TRBD2 (7 bases). V was pared by 7 bases and J by 2 bases, with 21 bases between. The CDR3 length is 17 residues. Germline V gene sequence: CDR1 LGHDT, CDR2 YNNKEL (reference sequence). This CDR3 is CASTPEGRDTAYNEQFF. CDR3 nucleotide sequence: TGTGCCAGCACCCCGGAGGGGAGGGACACTGCCTACAATGAGCAGTTCTTC.